This is a list of T cell receptor beta chains from one sample in a study of CD8 T cells in Susac syndrome. TCRdb reprocessed the immunoSEQ multiplex PCR reads with MiXCR, giving one entry per CDR3 protein. The sample has about 190,000 distinct CDR3 sequences; 85% to 95% are singletons. Sample: CD8+ T cells from PBMCs. These receptor sequences come from a human donor with Susac syndrome. Both conserved end residues are trimmed from each CDR3.

v_call: TRBV24-1
cdr3_aa: ATSEGQGSEAF

v_call: TRBV15
cdr3_aa: ATSRDEGSSLF

v_call: TRBV12-3/TRBV12-4
cdr3_aa: ASVRGGLGETQY

v_call: TRBV7-9
cdr3_aa: ASSSQGLRSYNSPLH

v_call: TRBV12-3/TRBV12-4
cdr3_aa: ASSFRGPYMNTEAF

v_call: TRBV4-1
cdr3_aa: ASSQDPGETQY

v_call: TRBV30
cdr3_aa: AWSPLIGQGTYGYT

v_call: TRBV4-1
cdr3_aa: ASSQDRLSNYGYT

v_call: TRBV7-7
cdr3_aa: ASSSTTDQETQY

v_call: TRBV2
cdr3_aa: ASHAAFEQF

v_call: TRBV20-1
cdr3_aa: SARGAGDRAGELF

v_call: TRBV7-9
cdr3_aa: ASSRGGEGYGGYT

v_call: TRBV7-3
cdr3_aa: ASSLFHGADSPLH

v_call: TRBV18
cdr3_aa: ASPNQPQH

v_call: TRBV29-1
cdr3_aa: SVGSINGYT

v_call: TRBV27
cdr3_aa: ASSFGTANYGYT

v_call: TRBV20-1
cdr3_aa: SAPSQGEGAFWNQPQH

v_call: TRBV29-1
cdr3_aa: SVEAQENTEAF

v_call: TRBV13
cdr3_aa: ASSFPSGNTEAF

v_call: TRBV6-1
cdr3_aa: ASSEARDRGYT

v_call: TRBV7-2
cdr3_aa: ASSLGWGHNEQF

v_call: TRBV5-1
cdr3_aa: ASSSLAGSTDTQY

v_call: TRBV2
cdr3_aa: ASSDGGRGYGYT

v_call: TRBV29-1
cdr3_aa: SGLPGDSQETQY

v_call: TRBV12-5
cdr3_aa: ASGQVYGYT

v_call: TRBV27
cdr3_aa: ASSLSGGYNQPQH

v_call: TRBV15
cdr3_aa: ATRRDQGSQPQH

v_call: TRBV4-1
cdr3_aa: ASSQTGTVTGELF

v_call: TRBV20-1
cdr3_aa: SARRAGGREAF

v_call: TRBV25-1
cdr3_aa: ASSESARTRSYNEQF

v_call: TRBV9
cdr3_aa: ASSGQGARTGELF

v_call: TRBV23-1
cdr3_aa: ASSPRRPTTSYEQY

v_call: TRBV5-6
cdr3_aa: ASSLAANGNTGELF

v_call: TRBV6-5
cdr3_aa: ASSYSQGTSGNTIY

v_call: TRBV20-1
cdr3_aa: SARDRRSQETQY

v_call: TRBV20-1
cdr3_aa: SAITPTGKDEQY

v_call: TRBV29-1
cdr3_aa: SVEVVGQGNTEAF

v_call: TRBV13
cdr3_aa: ASSLGLGISNNEQF

v_call: TRBV6-1
cdr3_aa: ASSEGLATYEQY

v_call: TRBV5-1
cdr3_aa: ASSADWSSYNEQF

v_call: TRBV4-1
cdr3_aa: ASSQPREETQY

v_call: TRBV6-6
cdr3_aa: ATKPRTGYQPQH

v_call: TRBV12-5
cdr3_aa: ASGTSSGSVNEQF

v_call: TRBV7-8
cdr3_aa: ASSLAGGLSYEQY

v_call: TRBV5-6
cdr3_aa: ASSYEGNTEAF

v_call: TRBV3-1
cdr3_aa: ASSDGQGFTYEQY